This note documents a single TCR beta chain sequence. Its antigen is currently not known. Per-base quality was not reported, and no clone a single base away is much larger than it. Participants in the prospective study were aged about 18 to 90 years, lived in some 24 United States geographic areas, and enrolled through a virtual design. In the prospective study, cohorts were assigned on the basis of participant-reported clinical history obtained from a screening survey and a study questionnaire. Exposed participants were defined as having been in contact with someone with a PCR-confirmed or clinician-diagnosed COVID-19 case within 2 weeks of study entry. In the prospective study, mobile phlebotomists collected whole blood, serum and a nasopharyngeal or oropharyngeal swab from each participant. Over a roughly 2-month period, participants in the prospective study had the option of providing additional blood draws and questionnaires. Prospective study blood samples were shipped either frozen or at room temperature before DNA extraction.

This specimen comes from a study of blood T cell repertoires in COVID-19 (dated by TCRdb to 2018 to 2020). For context, the study as a whole: Samples from collaborators originated in the United States, Italy and Spain and spanned both the acute and convalescent phases of COVID-19. The prospective study material was composed of cDNA or gDNA derived from T cells, B-cell-depleted T cells, or PBMCs. Deeply sampled blood TCRbeta repertoires from subjects exposed to, actively infected with, or recovered from COVID-19 were included in the dataset. The repertoires were released in a freely available public database intended as a resource for research on the immune response to SARS-CoV-2. The samples were drawn from two sources: the first 160 participants of the ongoing ImmuneRACE study, and 1,000 to 1,500 subjects contributed by 6 global collaborators. Sample metadata almost always included a de-identified subject ID, COVID-19 status, age in years and sex. Where available, HLA class I and class II types were obtained from metadata supplied by the sample provider rather than from assay-based typing.

The immunoSEQ Assay, a bias-controlled multiplex PCR, was used to amplify TCRbeta CDR3 regions from genomic DNA. From the authors' description of their analysis: Within the assay, amplification of reference gene primers was used to estimate how many nucleated cells each sample contained. Sequence reads were collapsed and filtered to measure the absolute abundance of every unique TCRbeta CDR3 rearrangement. For each sample, productive Simpson clonality was calculated as the square root of Simpson's diversity index over productive rearrangements. TCRdb took over this immuneACCESS table, retaining in-frame rearrangements with V and J assigned. Such tables are incomplete; in checked studies, under half of the missing clones stem from an unresolved V gene, and the remainder is unexplained. V and J calls plus clone size are reproduced from that table; the DNA served to infer D and trimming. The sample table shows 280,000 or so clones, and about nine tenths are seen once. The ten biggest clones cover 2.5% to 3% of the sample.

General conclusions and limits of the study: The quantity of clinical and demographic metadata differed by source and by participant and was supplied without curation.

CDR1 and CDR2, looked up from the germline V gene (reference sequence), are DFQATT and SNEGSKA. The germline V and J ends show losses of 4 bases and 2 bases respectively, and no gene match explains 6 bases of the junction. From the cysteine up to the phenylalanine, the CDR3 has a length of 15 residues. The read is trimmed to its CDR3 DNA, 45 bases read in frame from base 1. The receptor comes from a woman aged 50 to 65 who had been exposed to COVID-19. Sequenced: PBMCs or T cells enriched from blood (not recorded which). This chain is built from TRBV20-1 and TRBJ2-3; TRBD2 agrees with 10 junctional bases. CDR3 reads: CSAIELAGTTDTQYF. Read as DNA, the sequence is TGCAGTGCTATTGAACTAGCGGGAACCACAGATACGCAGTATTTT.